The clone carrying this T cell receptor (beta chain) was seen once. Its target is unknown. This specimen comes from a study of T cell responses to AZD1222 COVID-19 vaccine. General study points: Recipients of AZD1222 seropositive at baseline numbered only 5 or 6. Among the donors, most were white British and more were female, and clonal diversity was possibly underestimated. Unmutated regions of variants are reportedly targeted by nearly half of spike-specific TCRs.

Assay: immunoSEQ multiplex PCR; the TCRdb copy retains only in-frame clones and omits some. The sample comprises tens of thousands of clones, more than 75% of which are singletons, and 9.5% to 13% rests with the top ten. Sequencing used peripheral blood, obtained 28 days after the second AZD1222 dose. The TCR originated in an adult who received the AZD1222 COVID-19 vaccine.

The CDR3 nucleotides are TGTGCCAGCAGCTTGGAGGGCTCCCGTCAGCCGAACACCGGGGAGCTGTTTTTT. Amino acid sequence: CASSLEGSRQPNTGELFF. The J gene is TRBJ2-2, the V gene TRBV5-4; D is undetermined. Germline V gene sequence: CDR1 SGHNT, CDR2 YYREEE (reference sequence). The CDR3 length is 18 residues. Trimming removed 0 bases at V and 0 bases at J, with 15 bases between.